Described below is a single T cell receptor (beta chain) sequence and its context. The antigen is undetermined. The source of the sample is a study of blood T cells in healthy people across ages. Findings of the study overall: While age rose, TCR beta diversity per million T cells dropped in a roughly linear way.

The individuals who served as donors were healthy Caucasians living in Russia, aged roughly 6 to 100. Germline V gene data show CDR1 as SGHTA and CDR2 as FQGNSA. This CDR3 is built from 13 residues. V was cut by 5 bases and J by 2 bases, with 9 bases left in between. Sample-barcoded 5' priming and a J-beta primer mix drove a second PCR of 7 to 11 cycles. Each cDNA molecule was tagged by a template-switch adaptor with 12 random nucleotides. TCRdb reprocessed the 5' RACE reads via MiXCR and lists one record per CDR3 protein. The sample records about a million distinct CDR3 sequences, more than 30% being singletons.

The TCR comes from a man between 18 and 35 years old in good health. The rearrangement uses TRBV7-2 and TRBJ1-2, with a tentative D call TRBD1 (5 bases). Sequenced sample: blood. The DNA of the CDR3 is TGTGCCAGCAGCAAACAGGAAAACTATGGCTACACCTTC. As protein: CASSKQENYGYTF.